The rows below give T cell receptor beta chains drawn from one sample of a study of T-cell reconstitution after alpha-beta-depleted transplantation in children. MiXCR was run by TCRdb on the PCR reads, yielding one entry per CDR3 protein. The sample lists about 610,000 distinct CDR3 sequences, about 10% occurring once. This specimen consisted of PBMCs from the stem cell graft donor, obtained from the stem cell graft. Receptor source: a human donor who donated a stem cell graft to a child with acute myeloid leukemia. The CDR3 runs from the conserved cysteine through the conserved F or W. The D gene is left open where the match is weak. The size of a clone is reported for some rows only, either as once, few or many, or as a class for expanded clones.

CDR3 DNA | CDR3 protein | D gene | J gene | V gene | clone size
TGCAGTGTCCTTGGGGTCTCCTATGGCTACACCTTC | CSVLGVSYGYTF | - | TRBJ1-2 | TRBV20-1 | few
TGTGCCAGCAGCTTAGCGCGCTCAGGCGGGAGGACCCAAGAGACCCAGTACTTC | CASSLARSGGRTQETQYF | TRBD2 | TRBJ2-5 | TRBV7-2 | -
TGCAGTGCTAGCCGCAGCTCTGGAAACACCATATATTTT | CSASRSSGNTIYF | - | TRBJ1-3 | TRBV20-1 | few
TGTGCCAGCAGCTTGGGTGGGACAGGAGGAGAGACCCAGTACTTC | CASSLGGTGGETQYF | TRBD1 | TRBJ2-5 | TRBV7-2 | many
TGTGCCAGCAGCCCGGACAGGGGGGGCTCCTACGAGCAGTACTTC | CASSPDRGGSYEQYF | TRBD1 | TRBJ2-7 | TRBV7-2 | -
TGCTCCGTAGGCGCTCAGCCCCAGCATTTT | CSVGAQPQHF | - | TRBJ1-5 | TRBV6-5 | -
TGTGCCAGCAGCACCGACAGTATGAACACTGAAGCTTTCTTT | CASSTDSMNTEAFF | - | TRBJ1-1 | TRBV7-3 | many
TGCGCCAGCAGCTTGGACGTACTAGCGCGAACTTCCTACGAGCAGTACTTC | CASSLDVLARTSYEQYF | TRBD2 | TRBJ2-7 | TRBV5-1 | -
TGTGCCATCAGGCAGGGGGCTACTGGCTACGAGCAGTACTTC | CAIRQGATGYEQYF | TRBD1 | TRBJ2-7 | TRBV10-3 | many
TGCGCCAGCAGCTTGGGGGACCGTAACAATGAGCAGTTCTTC | CASSLGDRNNEQFF | - | TRBJ2-1 | TRBV5-1 | -
TGTGCCAGTAGTGAAAGGAGGAACACTGAAGCTTTCTTT | CASSERRNTEAFF | - | TRBJ1-1 | TRBV19 | many
TGTGCCAGCAGCGTCGGGTCCTTGGGTCAGCCCCAGCATTTT | CASSVGSLGQPQHF | - | TRBJ1-5 | TRBV12-3/TRBV12-4 | few
TGTGCCAGCAGTCTCGACCCCCCGAGGACTGAAGCTTTCTTT | CASSLDPPRTEAFF | - | TRBJ1-1 | TRBV6-2/TRBV6-3 | few
TGTGCCAGCAGTGACCCAACGGGGGGCCCCGGAGGCGAGCAGTACTTC | CASSDPTGGPGGEQYF | - | TRBJ2-7 | TRBV25-1 | -
TGTGCCAGCAGTTTCCGGACTTCGAACACCGGGGAGCTGTTTTTT | CASSFRTSNTGELFF | - | TRBJ2-2 | TRBV12-3/TRBV12-4 | few
TGTGCCAGCAGCTTCCTAGCGGGAGGTCTTAATGAGCAGTTCTTC | CASSFLAGGLNEQFF | TRBD2 | TRBJ2-1 | TRBV7-8 | -
TGCGCCAGCAGCCACCCTAGCGGCAACAATGAGCAGTTCTTC | CASSHPSGNNEQFF | TRBD2 | TRBJ2-1 | TRBV5-1 | -
TGTGCCAGCAGCTTATTTTGGGGAGCCTACGAGCAGTACTTC | CASSLFWGAYEQYF | - | TRBJ2-7 | TRBV11-2 | -
TGCAGCACTGTCCGCGGTGGCGAAAACATTCAGTACTTC | CSTVRGGENIQYF | - | TRBJ2-4 | TRBV29-1 | many
TGTGCCAGCAGGGGGGACGGCGACGGGGTTTTGGATTTT | CASRGDGDGVLDF | - | TRBJ1-5 | TRBV2 | many
TGTGCCAGCAGTTCCCTAGCGGGAGTTGCAGATACGCAGTATTTT | CASSSLAGVADTQYF | TRBD2 | TRBJ2-3 | TRBV28 | many
TGTGCCAGCAGCAGGCAGGACAGGGACCAGACTGAAGCTTTCTTT | CASSRQDRDQTEAFF | - | TRBJ1-1 | TRBV21-1 | -
TGTGCCAGCAGTGAGGAGATCTATGGCTACACCTTC | CASSEEIYGYTF | - | TRBJ1-2 | TRBV2 | -
TGCAGTGCTAGCCCAGTTCTAGCGGGAGGAAGCTACGGTGAGCAGTTCTTC | CSASPVLAGGSYGEQFF | TRBD2 | TRBJ2-1 | TRBV20-1 | many
TGTGCCATCAGTGGAATAGCGGGAGGCTCCTACAATGAGCAGTTCTTC | CAISGIAGGSYNEQFF | TRBD2 | TRBJ2-1 | TRBV10-3 | -
TGTGCCAGCAGTGACTTCAACAGGGCGGGTGAGCAGTTCTTC | CASSDFNRAGEQFF | - | TRBJ2-1 | TRBV6-4 | few
TGTGCCAGCAGCTTTAACAACGCGAGGATTAAGTTCTTC | CASSFNNARIKFF | - | TRBJ2-1 | TRBV7-6 | few
TGTGCCAGCAGTTACGAGACAGGGGCAGTGGCCTACGAGCAGTACTTC | CASSYETGAVAYEQYF | TRBD1 | TRBJ2-7 | TRBV6-2/TRBV6-3 | -
TGTGCCAGCAGTTATCGCGGGACAGGGGTTTACGAGCAGTACTTC | CASSYRGTGVYEQYF | TRBD1 | TRBJ2-7 | TRBV6-5 | -
TGCAGTGCTAGACAGCACAATGAGCAGTTCTTC | CSARQHNEQFF | - | TRBJ2-1 | TRBV20-1 | few
TGTGCCAGCAGCTTGCGCGGGAGCCGAGAGACCCAGTACTTC | CASSLRGSRETQYF | TRBD2 | TRBJ2-5 | TRBV7-2 | -
TGTGCCAGCATTGGGACTAGCGGGAGCCGCTACGAGCAGTACTTC | CASIGTSGSRYEQYF | TRBD2 | TRBJ2-7 | TRBV6-1 | -
TGTGCCAGCAGCGCCTCGGCAGGGTTTACGCAGTATTTT | CASSASAGFTQYF | - | TRBJ2-3 | TRBV7-3 | -
TGTGCCAGCAGAACAGGGAAGCACGGAGGTTCCCAAGAGACCCAGTACTTC | CASRTGKHGGSQETQYF | - | TRBJ2-5 | TRBV7-9 | few
TGTGCCAGCAGCCTAGCGGGAGGGCCGAGCGAGCAGTACTTC | CASSLAGGPSEQYF | TRBD2 | TRBJ2-7 | TRBV3-1 | many
TGCGCCAGCAGCCAACAGCGGAGGGATCTGAACATTCAGTACTTC | CASSQQRRDLNIQYF | - | TRBJ2-4 | TRBV4-1 | few
TGTGCCAGCAGCCGGACTAGCGGGATTCAGTACTTC | CASSRTSGIQYF | TRBD2 | TRBJ2-7 | TRBV7-9 | -
TGCAGCGTTGCCGTGCAGAACTCCTACAATGAGCAGTTCTTC | CSVAVQNSYNEQFF | - | TRBJ2-1 | TRBV29-1 | -
TGCAGTGCCCCCCTTCCGAGGGAACTAGCGGGAAGACGTCTCGGCGAGCAGTACTTC | CSAPLPRELAGRRLGEQYF | TRBD2 | TRBJ2-7 | TRBV20-1 | few
TGTGCCAGCACCCTGGGGGGAACCAATTCACCCCTCCACTTT | CASTLGGTNSPLHF | - | TRBJ1-6 | TRBV6-1 | -
TGTGCCAGCAGCCCCAGCAGGACCTCTGGGGCCAACGTCCTGACTTTC | CASSPSRTSGANVLTF | - | TRBJ2-6 | TRBV7-3 | many
TGTGCCAGCAGCCCGGGACTAGCGGATCGAGGGGGCGAGCAGTACTTC | CASSPGLADRGGEQYF | TRBD2 | TRBJ2-7 | TRBV4-2 | -
TGTGCCAGCAGCGTAGAAAGAGCGGGAGACAGGAATGAGCAGTTCTTC | CASSVERAGDRNEQFF | TRBD2 | TRBJ2-1 | TRBV9 | few
TGTGCCAGCTCACCAATGGGGCATGAGCAGTTCTTC | CASSPMGHEQFF | - | TRBJ2-1 | TRBV18 | many
TGTGCCAGCAGTTACCTCGCACCGGGACGGTTGACAGATACGCAGTATTTT | CASSYLAPGRLTDTQYF | - | TRBJ2-3 | TRBV6-5 | many